This TCR beta chain is drawn from a study of persistence of HIV-infected CD4 T cells. The stimulus was an HIV-1 Gag 15-mer peptide pool, about 1 ug/peptide/mL. Sorted nonresponding memory CD4+ T cells were CD40L-negative, CD69-negative, CD45RO-high. Suppressive ART was started during chronic HIV-1 infection in these adults. To note about this clone: What it recognizes is unknown.

The libraries were made with immunoSEQ version 4 in survey mode. Produced via immunoSEQ multiplex PCR; TCRdb's table is partial and in-frame only. The sample lists more than 30,000 clones; around 83% were seen once. Broader study findings: CMV- and Gag-responding cells had lower TCRbeta richness than CD3/CD28-responding cells.

From germline, CDR1 is SGHVS and CDR2 FNYEAQ. Deletions cut 5 bases from V and 6 bases from J, with 9 bases between. CDR3 length: 12 residues. The sequencing used cultured CD4+ T cells from PBMCs, collected from a patient who received antiretroviral therapy. This clonotype was obtained from an adult with HIV. The donor label of this sample is uncertain. The chain couples TRBV7-6 to TRBJ2-3; D unclear. Here the CDR3 DNA reads TGTGCCAGCAGCCCAACACGGGATACGCAGTATTTT. Its translation: CASSPTRDTQYF. Variable domain in full (rest from reference TRBV7-6 and TRBJ2-3): GAGVSQSPRYKVTKRGQDVALRCDPISGHVSLYWYRQALGQGPEFLTYFNYEAQQDKSGLPNDRFSAERPEGSISTLTIQRTEQRDSAMYRCASSPTRDTQYFGPGTRLTVL.